The rows below give T cell receptor beta chains drawn from one sample of a study of technical replicates of blood from a few donors. TCRdb's copy holds only in-frame clones and misses some; the assay was immunoSEQ multiplex PCR. The sample consists of nearly 90,000 clones, 95% of them appearing once. What was sequenced was T cells isolated from PBMCs. These receptors came from a human donor in good health. CDR3s include the opening cysteine and the closing phenylalanine or tryptophan. D genes are given only for firm matches. Size values are once, few and many counts, or a class for expanded clones, and some rows have none.

CDR3 length: 14; V gene: TRBV28; D gene: TRBD2; J gene: TRBJ2-7; clone size: NA; CDR3 DNA: TGTGCCAGCAGTTCGGGGACTAGATGGCACGAGCAGTACTTC; CDR3 protein: CASSSGTRWHEQYF
CDR3 length: 15; V gene: TRBV28; D gene: TRBD2; J gene: TRBJ2-2; clone size: NA; CDR3 DNA: TGTGCCAGCAGCTTTAGCGGGAGTCGGACCGGGGAGCTGTTTTTT; CDR3 protein: CASSFSGSRTGELFF
CDR3 length: 15; V gene: TRBV28; D gene: NA; J gene: TRBJ1-3; clone size: once; CDR3 DNA: TGTGCCACCCGTCCGGGGGGGACGTCAGGAAACACCATATATTTT; CDR3 protein: CATRPGGTSGNTIYF
CDR3 length: 13; V gene: TRBV7-3; D gene: TRBD1; J gene: TRBJ2-5; clone size: NA; CDR3 DNA: TGTGCCAGCAGCCGGGGACAGTCCGAGACCCAGTACTTC; CDR3 protein: CASSRGQSETQYF
CDR3 length: 14; V gene: TRBV27; D gene: NA; J gene: TRBJ1-3; clone size: NA; CDR3 DNA: TGTGCCAGGAACAGGGTCTGCTCTCGAAACACCATATATTTT; CDR3 protein: CARNRVCSRNTIYF
CDR3 length: 14; V gene: TRBV5-1; D gene: NA; J gene: TRBJ2-3; clone size: once; CDR3 DNA: TGCGCCAGCAGCATCTACCCTAGCACAGATACGCAGTATTTT; CDR3 protein: CASSIYPSTDTQYF
CDR3 length: 13; V gene: TRBV29-1; D gene: NA; J gene: TRBJ2-3; clone size: NA; CDR3 DNA: TGCAGCGTTGAAGAGGCCGGCACAGATACGCAGTATTTT; CDR3 protein: CSVEEAGTDTQYF
CDR3 length: 15; V gene: TRBV7-9; D gene: TRBD1; J gene: TRBJ2-1; clone size: NA; CDR3 DNA: TGTGCCAGCAGCTCCCCCGGGACAGGGTTGGGTGAGCAGTTCTTC; CDR3 protein: CASSSPGTGLGEQFF
CDR3 length: 13; V gene: TRBV6-5; D gene: TRBD1; J gene: TRBJ1-1; clone size: NA; CDR3 DNA: TGTGCCAGCAGTTTGGACAGGGGAACTGAAGCTTTCTTT; CDR3 protein: CASSLDRGTEAFF
CDR3 length: 16; V gene: TRBV28; D gene: NA; J gene: TRBJ2-3; clone size: NA; CDR3 DNA: TGTGCCGGCAGTCCTTGGACACCCTCTAGCACAGATACGCAGTATTTT; CDR3 protein: CAGSPWTPSSTDTQYF
CDR3 length: 13; V gene: TRBV9; D gene: TRBD2; J gene: TRBJ2-7; clone size: NA; CDR3 DNA: TGTGCCAGCAGCCCGGGGGGGGGAAACGAGCAGTACTTC; CDR3 protein: CASSPGGGNEQYF
CDR3 length: 14; V gene: TRBV27; D gene: TRBD1; J gene: TRBJ1-6; clone size: NA; CDR3 DNA: TGTGCCAGCAGTTTTGGACAGGGGGGTTCACCCCTCCACTTT; CDR3 protein: CASSFGQGGSPLHF
CDR3 length: 16; V gene: TRBV7-2; D gene: TRBD1; J gene: TRBJ1-4; clone size: NA; CDR3 DNA: TGTGCCAGCAGCTTAGCCAGGACAGGCACTAATGAAAAACTGTTTTTT; CDR3 protein: CASSLARTGTNEKLFF
CDR3 length: 11; V gene: TRBV20-1; D gene: NA; J gene: TRBJ2-1; clone size: NA; CDR3 DNA: TGCAGTGCTGAGGATTACAATGAGCAGTTCTTC; CDR3 protein: CSAEDYNEQFF
CDR3 length: 15; V gene: TRBV6-5; D gene: TRBD1; J gene: TRBJ1-1; clone size: NA; CDR3 DNA: TGTGCCAGCAGTTACTCGACAGGGAGGAAGACTGAAGCTTTCTTT; CDR3 protein: CASSYSTGRKTEAFF
CDR3 length: 15; V gene: TRBV4-3; D gene: TRBD2; J gene: TRBJ2-7; clone size: NA; CDR3 DNA: TGCGCCAGCAGCCAAGATTGGACTAGCTCTTCCGAGCAGTACTTC; CDR3 protein: CASSQDWTSSSEQYF
CDR3 length: 13; V gene: TRBV27; D gene: TRBD2; J gene: TRBJ2-1; clone size: NA; CDR3 DNA: TGTGCCTCCTGGGCGGGAGGGTACAATGAGCAGTTCTTC; CDR3 protein: CASWAGGYNEQFF
CDR3 length: 15; V gene: TRBV14; D gene: TRBD1; J gene: TRBJ1-1; clone size: NA; CDR3 DNA: TGTGCCAGCAGCCAATACAGGGGGCGGAACACTGAAGCTTTCTTT; CDR3 protein: CASSQYRGRNTEAFF
CDR3 length: 15; V gene: TRBV7-9; D gene: TRBD1; J gene: TRBJ1-4; clone size: NA; CDR3 DNA: TGTGCCAGCAGCCTTAATGGACAGGGTAGAGAAAAACTGTTTTTT; CDR3 protein: CASSLNGQGREKLFF
CDR3 length: 15; V gene: TRBV7-9; D gene: NA; J gene: TRBJ1-4; clone size: NA; CDR3 DNA: TGTGCCAGCAGCTTAGATTCAGGGCCCCAGGAAAAACTGTTTTTT; CDR3 protein: CASSLDSGPQEKLFF
CDR3 length: 16; V gene: TRBV7-9; D gene: TRBD1; J gene: TRBJ2-7; clone size: NA; CDR3 DNA: TGTGCCAGCAGCCGAAACCAGGGACAGGGGATAAACGAGCAGTACTTC; CDR3 protein: CASSRNQGQGINEQYF
CDR3 length: 12; V gene: TRBV7-9; D gene: NA; J gene: TRBJ1-2; clone size: NA; CDR3 DNA: TGTGCCAGCAGCTTAGCTCCTCGGGATTTAACCTTC; CDR3 protein: CASSLAPRDLTF